This T cell receptor beta chain was sequenced during a study of shared clonotypes between healthy human individuals (dated by TCRdb to the early 2020s). For context, the study as a whole: The cohort comprised two women and a few men aged 18 to 49 years. For each donor, three plates each were used for CD4 naive and CD4 memory, two plates were used for CD8 naive, and one plate was used for CD8 memory. To estimate repertoire size and how much clonotypes are shared between individuals, the study performed deep sequencing of blood TCR repertoires from about five healthy adults. Different laboratories and diverse techniques were used to prepare libraries and sequence TCR repertoires, to increase sequencing depth and limit assay-specific biases. Per donor, leukapheresis produced somewhere between about 0.9 and 10 billion PBMCs. Overall study results and their limits: Clonotypes shared by all four sorted-subset donors showed higher generation probabilities than non-shared clonotypes. Even with the large sequencing depth, rarefaction of the sorted-subset datasets indicated that sequencing was incomplete. Naive subsets generally had larger estimated clonotype richness than memory subsets. Pairwise subsampling led to the expectation that sequencing depth would affect the degree of clonotype sharing among donors. Sampling was limited to blood, and TCR repertoires in tissue likely differ from TCR repertoires in blood. Because the study included a small number of donors, the genetic and exposure-history diversity represented was limited. Across a handful of donors, about 5% of naive CD4, approximately 3.5% of naive CD8, 2.3% of memory CD4, and approximately 0.4% of memory CD8 clonotypes were shared.

The donors were healthy, HIV-negative adults with no recently reported acute infections or vaccinations. Every donor was a Caucasian adult living in Nashville, Tennessee, USA. Magnetic negative selection was used to enrich CD4+ T cells, after which naive cells were positively selected on CD45RA and the negative fraction became the memory subset. Blood was collected by leukapheresis, and PBMCs were isolated by Ficoll-Histopaque density gradient centrifugation and then cryopreserved in liquid nitrogen vapor phase. Purity and quantity of every magnetically sorted T cell population were checked by analytical flow cytometry. Genomic DNA was isolated from every sorted fraction and measured by UV absorbance on a Nanodrop 2000c. Turning to this clone: Its antigen remains undetermined. Base qualities are not provided; no much larger clone lies one nucleotide away.

Using the deep immunoSEQ assay, multiplex PCR amplified TCR CDR3 regions from genomic DNA. Genomic DNA extracted from each cell subset was distributed evenly over all wells of several immunoSEQ 96-well plates, and each plate served as one replicate. For sorted subsets, approximately 200 ng of genomic DNA, equivalent to around 31,000 T cell genomes, went into each replicate PCR. The purified libraries were quantified using a Qubit 3.0 fluorometer, sized with a Bioanalyzer 2100, and then quantified again using the KAPA Library Quantification kit. Every immunoSEQ 96-well plate was sequenced on a separate single-read 150-cycle Illumina NextSeq 550 flow cell. In the authors' own workflow: Because only junctional sequences without quality scores were contained in the immunoSEQ output, filtering matching that applied to full-length reads could not be performed. To assign V/J genes and CDR3, sequences were annotated against IMGT germline references using PyIR, a Python wrapper for IgBLAST v1.9. Reads were filtered out if the reads had weak V/J assignments (E-value above 1e-6), no CDR3, stop codons, out-of-frame junctions, or ambiguous translated residues. A V3J clonotype was defined by an identical inferred V gene, J gene, and CDR3 amino acid sequence. Percentage overlap between repertoires was calculated by dividing the number of shared unique clonotypes by the size of the smaller repertoire. Richness of each repertoire was evaluated using RTK rarefaction, the Chao1 estimator, and Recon v2.1 estimates of unobserved clonotypes. OLGA was used to compute generation probabilities for all TCRbeta clonotypes that the gDNA method yielded from several donors. Entries here come from immuneACCESS through TCRdb and include only in-frame sequences with V and J called. Some clones fail to appear in such tables; in the studies checked, an unresolved V gene covers under half of the shortfall, and the cause of the remainder is unknown. V, J and clone size are those of that table, while D and trimming were read from the DNA. This sample lists 2,500,000 or so clones; roughly 93% were detected once. The ten largest make up more than 0.35% of the sample.

CDR1 and CDR2 were assigned from the germline V gene as SGHTA and FQGNSA. Relative to germline, V is 1 base shorter and J is 4 bases shorter, with 10 bases between their ends. CDR3 length: 15 amino acids, cysteine to phenylalanine. Solely the CDR3 DNA is kept, with 45 bases framed from the first base. The receptor was derived from a man younger than 30 in good health. Some clones in this sample may be carry-over from other donors' samples. The rearranged chain carries TRBV7-2 and TRBJ2-2; the D segment could be TRBD2, given 5 matching bases. Specimen: naive CD4+ T cells from PBMCs. This sample's cell subset or site label indicates: CD45RA+ positively selected. The CDR3 reads CASSLVSGSTGELFF. The nucleotides are TGTGCCAGCAGCTTAGTGTCGGGGAGCACCGGGGAGCTGTTTTTT.